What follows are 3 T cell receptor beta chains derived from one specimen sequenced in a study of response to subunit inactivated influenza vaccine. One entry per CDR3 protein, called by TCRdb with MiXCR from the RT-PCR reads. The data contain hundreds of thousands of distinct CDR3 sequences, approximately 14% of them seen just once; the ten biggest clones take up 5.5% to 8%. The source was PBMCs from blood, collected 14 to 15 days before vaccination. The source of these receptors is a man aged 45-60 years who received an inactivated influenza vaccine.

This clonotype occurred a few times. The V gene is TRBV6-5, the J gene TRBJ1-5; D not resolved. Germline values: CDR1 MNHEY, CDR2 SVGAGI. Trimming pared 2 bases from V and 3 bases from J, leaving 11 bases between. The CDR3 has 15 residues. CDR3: CASSYTKDSNQPQHF. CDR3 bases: TGTGCCAGCAGTTACACAAAGGATTCCAATCAGCCCCAGCATTTT.

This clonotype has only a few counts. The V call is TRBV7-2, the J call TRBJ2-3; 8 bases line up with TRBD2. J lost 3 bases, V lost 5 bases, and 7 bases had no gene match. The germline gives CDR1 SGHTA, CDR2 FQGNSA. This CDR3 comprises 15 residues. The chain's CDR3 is CASSLWTSRTDTQYF. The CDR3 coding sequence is TGTGCCAGCAGCCTATGGACTAGCCGAACAGATACGCAGTATTTT. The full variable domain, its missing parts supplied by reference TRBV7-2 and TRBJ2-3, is GAGVSQSPSNKVTEKGKDVELRCDPISGHTALYWYRQSLGQGLEFLIYFQGNSAPDKSGLPSDRFSAERTGGSVSTLTIQRTQQEDSAVYLCASSLWTSRTDTQYFGPGTRLTVL.

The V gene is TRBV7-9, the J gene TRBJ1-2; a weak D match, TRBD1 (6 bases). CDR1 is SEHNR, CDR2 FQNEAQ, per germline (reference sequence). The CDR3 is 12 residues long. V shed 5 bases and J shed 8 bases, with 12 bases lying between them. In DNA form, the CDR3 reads TGTGCCAGCAGCACAGGGCGCTTGGGCTACACCTTC. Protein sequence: CASSTGRLGYTF.